The 5 T cell receptor beta chains below all came from one sample that was sequenced in a study of T cells in Graves' hyperthyroidism and ophthalmopathy. The source material, RNA transcripts, was used to amplify TCR beta CDR3 regions. Initially, a first-round RT-PCR of the TCR CDR3 employed the HTBI primer set. TCRdb independently ran MiXCR on the multiplex PCR reads; one entry per CDR3 protein. The profile shows 500,000 to 600,000 distinct CDR3 sequences, nearly 20% of them singletons. The sample comprised blood. These receptors all stem from a man in his forties with Graves' ophthalmopathy.

This clonotype has more than one count but fewer than ten. This sequence joins TRBV12-3 or TRBV12-4 and TRBJ1-4; D call uncertain. V was trimmed by 6 bases and J by 8 bases, leaving 16 bases between them. The length of the CDR3 is 14 residues. The CDR3 DNA reads as TGTGCCAGCAGCCGGACTCTCGGAGTGGAAAAACTGTTTTTT. This sequence encodes CASSRTLGVEKLFF.

This clonotype was counted only a few times. One end of the junction is discordant with germline, which a read error may explain. The rearrangement joins TRBV7-7 to TRBJ2-1; D unresolved. Germline V gene sequence: CDR1 SSHAT, CDR2 FNYEAQ (reference sequence). CDR3 size: 15 residues. The CDR3 reads CASSLGPRGMNEQFF. The DNA for the CDR3 is TGTGCTAGCAGCTTAGGACCACGAGGTATGAATGAGCAGTTCTTC. Full variable domain (missing parts from reference TRBV7-7 and TRBJ2-1): GAGVSQSPRYKVTKRGQDVTLRCDPISSHATLYWYQQALGQGPEFLTYFNYEAQPDKSGLPSDRFSAERPEGSISTLTIQRTEQRDSAMYRCASSLGPRGMNEQFFGPGTRLTVL.

This clonotype appeared a few times. The rearrangement links TRBV3-1 to TRBJ2-5; 7 nucleotides line up with TRBD1. V shed 3 bases, J shed 5 bases, and the junction held 9 bases outside the gene matches. The CDR3 has 15 residues. Looked up from germline, CDR1 is LGHDT and CDR2 is YNNKEL (reference sequence). This CDR3 reads CASSHRSGGLETQYF. The CDR3 DNA sequence: TGTGCCAGCAGCCATCGGTCAGGGGGTCTGGAGACCCAGTACTTC.

This clonotype was seen only a few times. This sequence joins TRBV6-1 and TRBJ2-3; 7 bases fit TRBD2. There are 16 residues in the CDR3. CDR1 and CDR2 from the germline V gene are MNHNS and SASEGT. Trimming cost V 1 base and J 13 bases; bases outside gene matches: 17. CDR3: CASSEGGSSGRPGEYF. The CDR3 region has the DNA TGTGCCAGCAGTGAAGGAGGGTCTAGCGGACGTCCGGGGGAGTATTTT.

J is TRBJ2-5 and V is TRBV20-1, with 10 positions matching TRBD2. Germline V CDR1 and CDR2: DFQATT, SNEGSKA (reference sequence). The CDR3 has 14 residues. The V gene end was trimmed by 3 bases and the J gene end by 3 bases; junction bases not matched to a gene: 4. CDR3 in amino acids: CSASRLAGEETQYF. Here the CDR3 DNA reads TGCAGTGCTAGTCGGCTAGCGGGGGAAGAGACCCAGTACTTC.